The next 19 T cell receptor beta chains were all read from a single sample in a study of cytomegalovirus exposure and HLA in healthy donors. This PCR relied on a set of 60 Vbeta primers and 13 Jbeta primers. Clones were read by immunoSEQ multiplex PCR, and TCRdb kept only the in-frame ones, dropping some. The data hold some 110,000 clones, with under 85% observed a single time. What was sequenced was PBMCs. All receptors come from a man aged 18 to 30 in good health and CMV-seronegative.

The rearrangement joins TRBV27 to TRBJ1-5; D may be TRBD1 (5 bases). The CDR3 has 17 amino acids. Deletions cut 4 bases from V and 1 base from J, with 17 bases between. Germline CDR1 is MNHEY and CDR2 is SMNVEV (reference sequence). CDR3 DNA sequence: TGTGCCAGCAGTTCCGACAGTAGCGGGGTGAGCAATCAGCCCCAGCATTTT. Encoded protein: CASSSDSSGVSNQPQHF.

The chain combines TRBV7-6 with TRBJ2-7, with TRBD2 matching over 7 bases. CDR1 and CDR2 from the germline V gene are SGHVS and FNYEAQ. This CDR3 spans 14 amino acids. The trim removed 0 bases at V and 5 bases at J, leaving 4 bases unmatched. The CDR3 reads CASSLAGGPNEQYF. CDR3 DNA sequence: TGTGCCAGCAGCTTAGCGGGAGGGCCCAACGAGCAGTACTTC.

V gene TRBV5-1 combines with J gene TRBJ2-1; D might be TRBD2 (5 bases). This CDR3 has 13 residues. Looked up from germline, CDR1 is SGHRS and CDR2 is YFSETQ. V was cut by 6 bases and J by 10 bases, with 17 bases left in between. The CDR3 region is CASTQEGVGEQFF. Written as DNA, the CDR3 is TGCGCCAGCACCCAAGAGGGAGTAGGGGAGCAGTTCTTC. Full variable domain (remainder filled in from reference TRBV5-1 and TRBJ2-1): KAGVTQTPRYLIKTRGQQVTLSCSPISGHRSVSWYQQTPGQGLQFLFEYFSETQRNKGNFPGRFSGRQFSNSRSEMNVSTLELGDSALYLCASTQEGVGEQFFGPGTRLTVL.

The V gene is TRBV15, the J gene TRBJ1-5; possible D gene TRBD1, 5 bases. V shed 2 bases and J shed 2 bases, with 13 bases lying between them. Germline V lookup: CDR1 LNHNV, CDR2 YYDKDF (reference sequence). The CDR3 totals 16 residues. The CDR3 region is CATSRPSGGGNQPQHF. CDR3 bases: TGTGCCACCAGCAGACCCTCCGGGGGAGGCAATCAGCCCCAGCATTTT.

This chain links TRBV30 with TRBJ1-5; TRBD1 might be the D (5 bases). CDR3 length equals 14 residues. CDR1 is GTSNPN and CDR2 is SVGIG in the germline V gene (reference sequence). V lost 3 bases, J lost 2 bases, and 11 bases lay in between. DNA for the CDR3: TGTGCCTGGAGGGGCCGGGGGGGCAATCAGCCCCAGCATTTT. This sequence encodes CAWRGRGGNQPQHF.

The rearrangement links TRBV10-3 to TRBJ1-1; 7 bases line up with TRBD1. The CDR3 loop spans 14 amino acids. Germline V gene sequence: CDR1 ENHRY, CDR2 SYGVKD. J was trimmed by 3 bases and V by 6 bases; bases with no gene match: 7. The CDR3 sequence is CAIRGDSVYTEAFF. CDR3 coding DNA: TGTGCCATCAGGGGGGACAGTGTGTACACTGAAGCTTTCTTT.

The V gene is TRBV11-1, the J gene TRBJ1-3, with TRBD1 as a possible D gene (5 bases). This CDR3 has 15 residues. V was pared by 5 bases and J by 2 bases, with 13 bases between. The germline CDR1 and CDR2 sequences are SGHAT and FQDESV (reference sequence). The CDR3 DNA follows: TGTGCCAGCAGCCTCCTTGGGGCCACTGGAAACACCATATATTTT. This encodes CASSLLGATGNTIYF.

The chain combines TRBV5-6 with TRBJ1-5, with D perhaps TRBD1 (5 bases). With 4 bases removed from V and 0 bases from J, the gap between germline ends came to 11 bases. Germline lookup yields CDR1 SGHDT and CDR2 YYEEEE. The CDR3 sequence is 15 residues long. The CDR3 is CASSGPGISNQPQHF. In DNA form, the CDR3 reads TGTGCCAGCAGCGGGCCAGGGATTAGCAATCAGCCCCAGCATTTT.

The CDR3 DNA is TGCAGCGTTGAAGCTGGACTAGCGGGCTACAATGAGCAGTTCTTC. This gives the protein CSVEAGLAGYNEQFF. The rearrangement links TRBV29-1 to TRBJ2-1; 11 bases match TRBD2. The germline V gene encodes CDR1 SQVTM and CDR2 ANQGSEA. The CDR3 extends over 15 amino acids. V trimming: 1 base; J trimming: 3 bases; junction bases outside the gene matches: 2.

The chain joins TRBV7-3 to TRBJ2-1, with D possibly matching TRBD1 (6 bases). CDR1 and CDR2 from the germline V gene are SGHTA and FQGTGA. V dropped 4 bases and J dropped 6 bases, with 7 bases sitting between them. This CDR3 has 12 amino acids. This CDR3 is CASSSDSNEQFF. The CDR3 nucleotides are TGTGCCAGCAGCTCGGACAGCAATGAGCAGTTCTTC. The complete variable domain, with remaining parts taken from reference TRBV7-3 and TRBJ2-1, reads GAGVSQTPSNKVTEKGKYVELRCDPISGHTALYWYRQSLGQGPEFLIYFQGTGAADDSGLPNDRFFAVRPEGSVSTLKIQRTERGDSAVYLCASSSDSNEQFFGPGTRLTVL.

The V and J genes are TRBV11-2 and TRBJ2-1, with 10 bases aligning to TRBD1. The CDR3 length is 15 residues. Trimming took 4 bases from V and 5 from J; bases not matched to a gene: 5. The V gene's germline CDR1 is SGHAT and CDR2 FQNNGV. This chain's CDR3 is CASSSGQGGDNEQFF. DNA of the CDR3: TGTGCCAGCAGCTCCGGACAGGGGGGGGACAATGAGCAGTTCTTC.

The V and J genes are TRBV9 and TRBJ2-1, with 16 bases fitting TRBD2. Germline V lookup: CDR1 SGDLS, CDR2 YYNGEE. This CDR3 is built from 20 residues. The V segment lost 0 bases and the J segment 4 bases; nucleotides outside the gene matches: 10. In DNA, the CDR3 is TGTGCCAGCAGCGTAGGGGCCAGACCGGGACTAGCGGGAGGGTACAATGAGCAGTTCTTC. This translates into CASSVGARPGLAGGYNEQFF.

Remarks on this clone: A much bigger clone sits one base away, suggesting this may be a read error. The V and J genes are TRBV4-3 and TRBJ1-4, with 9 bases lining up with TRBD1. This CDR3 has 16 amino acids. Trimming removed 2 bases from V and 5 bases from J; junction bases left unmatched: 6. Per the germline V gene, CDR1 is LGHNA and CDR2 is YSLEER. The CDR3 reads CASSQRTGATNEKLFF. The CDR3 nucleotides read TGCGCCAGCAGCCAACGGACAGGGGCCACCAATGAAAAACTGTTTTTT.

This clone appeared a few times. The chain combines TRBV6-4 with TRBJ2-1; D perhaps matches TRBD2 (6 bases). CDR3 length equals 16 residues. V was cut by 5 bases and J by 6 bases, with 20 bases left in between. Germline lookup yields CDR1 MRHNA and CDR2 SNTAGT. CDR3 sequence: CASSPYDSGGGNEQFF. CDR3 DNA sequence: TGTGCCAGCAGTCCCTATGATAGCGGTGGAGGCAATGAGCAGTTCTTC.

The rearrangement links TRBV7-3 to TRBJ2-5, with 7 bases aligning to TRBD2. Germline V gene lookup returns CDR1 SGHTA and CDR2 FQGTGA. The CDR3 spans 15 residues. V dropped 1 base and J dropped 5; count of bases not matched to a gene: 7. The DNA of the CDR3 is TGTGCCAGCAGCTTAAGGACGGGGGGTAGGGAGACCCAGTACTTC. Translation gives CASSLRTGGRETQYF. The full variable domain, completed using reference TRBV7-3 and TRBJ2-5, is GAGVSQTPSNKVTEKGKYVELRCDPISGHTALYWYRQSLGQGPEFLIYFQGTGAADDSGLPNDRFFAVRPEGSVSTLKIQRTERGDSAVYLCASSLRTGGRETQYFGPGTRLLVL.

The rearrangement links TRBV4-2 to TRBJ2-1, with no clear D. This CDR3 is 13 amino acids long. Germline V gives CDR1 LGHNA, CDR2 YNFKEQ. V was trimmed by 3 bases and J by 5 bases, leaving 8 bases between them. The CDR3, as DNA: TGTGCCAGCAGCCAGAGTCGGGACAATGAGCAGTTCTTC. Its translation: CASSQSRDNEQFF.

This sequence joins TRBV30 and TRBJ1-2; no clear D gene. V lost 3 bases and J 0 bases, leaving 2 bases between the germline ends. Germline assignment: CDR1 GTSNPN and CDR2 SVGIG (reference sequence). The CDR3 has 11 amino acids. The CDR3 here is CAWSTNYGYTF. The CDR3 DNA follows: TGTGCCTGGAGCACTAACTATGGCTACACCTTC.

V and J are TRBV28 and TRBJ2-7; perhaps TRBD1 as D (6 bases). CDR1 MDHEN and CDR2 SYDVKM come from the germline V gene. V gave up 6 bases and J gave up 2 bases, with 8 bases separating them. The CDR3 extends over 12 amino acids. The CDR3 sequence is CASRDRTYEQYF. In DNA form, the CDR3 reads TGTGCCAGCAGGGACAGAACCTACGAGCAGTACTTC.

The genes are TRBV6-5 and TRBJ2-7; TRBD2 aligns across 7 bases. The junction had 7 bases not matched to a gene; V was cut back by 4 bases and J by 4 bases. Per germline, CDR1 MNHEY and CDR2 SVGAGI. The length of the CDR3 is 14 residues. The CDR3 DNA is TGTGCCAGCAGTTTTGGGGAGGGGTTTTACGAGCAGTACTTC. As protein: CASSFGEGFYEQYF.